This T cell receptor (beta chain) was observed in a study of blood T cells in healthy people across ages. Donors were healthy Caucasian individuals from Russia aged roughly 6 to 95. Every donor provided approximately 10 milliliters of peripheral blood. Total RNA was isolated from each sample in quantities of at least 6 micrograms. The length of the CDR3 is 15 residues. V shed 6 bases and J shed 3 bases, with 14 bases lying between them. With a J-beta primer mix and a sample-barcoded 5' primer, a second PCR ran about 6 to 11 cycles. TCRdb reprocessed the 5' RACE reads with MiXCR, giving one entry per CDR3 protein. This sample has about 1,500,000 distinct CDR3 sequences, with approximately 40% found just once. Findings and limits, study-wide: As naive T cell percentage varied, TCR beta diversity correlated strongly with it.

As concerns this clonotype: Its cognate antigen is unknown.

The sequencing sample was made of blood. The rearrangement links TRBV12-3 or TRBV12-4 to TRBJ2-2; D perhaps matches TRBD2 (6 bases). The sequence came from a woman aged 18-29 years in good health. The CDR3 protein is CASSLTAGYTGELFF. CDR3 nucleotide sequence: TGTGCCAGCAGCCTGACCGCGGGGTACACCGGGGAGCTGTTTTTT.